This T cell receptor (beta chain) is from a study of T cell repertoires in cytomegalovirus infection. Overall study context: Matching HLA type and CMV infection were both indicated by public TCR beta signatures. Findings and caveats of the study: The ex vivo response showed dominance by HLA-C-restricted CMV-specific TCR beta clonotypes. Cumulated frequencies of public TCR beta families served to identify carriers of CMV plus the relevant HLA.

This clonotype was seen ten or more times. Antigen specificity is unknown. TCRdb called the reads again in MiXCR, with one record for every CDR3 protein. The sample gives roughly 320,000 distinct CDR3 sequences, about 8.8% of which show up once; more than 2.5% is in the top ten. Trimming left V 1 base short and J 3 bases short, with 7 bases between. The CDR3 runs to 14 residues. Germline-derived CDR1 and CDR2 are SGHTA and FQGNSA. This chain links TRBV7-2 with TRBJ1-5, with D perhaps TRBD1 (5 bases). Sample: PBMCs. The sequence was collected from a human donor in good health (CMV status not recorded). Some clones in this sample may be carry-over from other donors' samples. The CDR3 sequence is CASSLDRTNQPQHF. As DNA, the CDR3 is TGTGCCAGCAGCTTAGACAGGACCAATCAGCCCCAGCATTTT.